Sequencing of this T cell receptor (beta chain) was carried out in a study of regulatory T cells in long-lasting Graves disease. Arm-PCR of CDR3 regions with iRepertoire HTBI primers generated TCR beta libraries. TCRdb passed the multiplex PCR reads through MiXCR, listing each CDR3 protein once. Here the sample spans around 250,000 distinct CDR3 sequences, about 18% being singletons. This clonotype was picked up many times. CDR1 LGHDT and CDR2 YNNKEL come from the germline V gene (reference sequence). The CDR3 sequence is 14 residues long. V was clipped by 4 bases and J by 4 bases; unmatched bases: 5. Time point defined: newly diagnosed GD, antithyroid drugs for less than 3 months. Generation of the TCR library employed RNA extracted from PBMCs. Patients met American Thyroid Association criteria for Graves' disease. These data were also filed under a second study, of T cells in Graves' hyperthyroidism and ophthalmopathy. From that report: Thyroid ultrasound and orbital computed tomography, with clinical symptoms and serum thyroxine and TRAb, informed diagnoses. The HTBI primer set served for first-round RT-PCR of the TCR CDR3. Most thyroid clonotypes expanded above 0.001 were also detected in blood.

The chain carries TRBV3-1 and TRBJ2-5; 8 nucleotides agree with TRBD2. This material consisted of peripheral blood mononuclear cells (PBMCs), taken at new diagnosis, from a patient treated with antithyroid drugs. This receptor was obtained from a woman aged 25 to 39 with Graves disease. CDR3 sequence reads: CASSLPGGPETQYF. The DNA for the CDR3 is TGTGCCAGCAGCCTCCCGGGGGGGCCAGAGACCCAGTACTTC.